What follows are 27 T cell receptor beta chains derived from one specimen sequenced in a study of blood T cell repertoires in COVID-19. Sequencing was performed with immunoSEQ multiplex PCR; in TCRdb, only in-frame clones are kept and a portion is missing. The data show about 78,000 clones, more than 60% seen once. Sequenced material: peripheral blood. These receptors came from a human donor in a cohort sampled during active COVID-19.

The chain combines TRBV3-1 (or the pseudogene TRBV3-2) with TRBJ2-3; no clear D. The CDR3 is 15 amino acids. V was trimmed by 2 bases and J by 0 bases, leaving 9 bases between them. Germline V CDR1 and CDR2: LGHDT, YNNKEL (reference sequence). The CDR3 bases are TGTGCCAGCAGCCAACAGGCTTCTAGCACAGATACGCAGTATTTT. Amino acids: CASSQQASSTDTQYF.

The chain recombines TRBV6-6 with TRBJ1-3; no definite D call. Trimming pared 6 bases from V and 8 bases from J, leaving 8 bases between. This CDR3 comprises 11 residues. From germline, CDR1 is MNHNY and CDR2 SVGAGI (reference sequence). This chain's CDR3 is CASRPGDTIYF. The CDR3, as DNA: TGTGCCAGCAGGCCCGGGGACACCATATATTTT.

The J gene is TRBJ2-1, the V gene TRBV5-1; D may be TRBD1 (6 bases). The V gene lost 6 bases and the J gene lost 1 base, with 14 bases spanning the gap. The CDR3 consists of 15 residues. CDR1 and CDR2 from the germline V gene are SGHRS and YFSETQ. CDR3 residues: CASNIQGGSYNEQFF. In DNA form, the CDR3 reads TGCGCCAGCAACATACAGGGTGGTTCCTACAATGAGCAGTTCTTC. The full variable domain, rest sourced from reference TRBV5-1 and TRBJ2-1, is KAGVTQTPRYLIKTRGQQVTLSCSPISGHRSVSWYQQTPGQGLQFLFEYFSETQRNKGNFPGRFSGRQFSNSRSEMNVSTLELGDSALYLCASNIQGGSYNEQFFGPGTRLTVL.

This rearrangement joins TRBV29-1 to TRBJ1-6; D is uncertain. The length of the CDR3 is 11 residues. V lost 5 bases, J lost 14 bases, and 13 bases lay in between. The germline gives CDR1 SQVTM, CDR2 ANQGSEA. The CDR3, as DNA: TGCAGCGTTAGGGAGGAGGGTACCCTCCACTTT. Protein: CSVREEGTLHF.

This chain uses TRBV19 with TRBJ1-1; maybe TRBD1 (5 bases). V was cut by 4 bases and J by 0 bases, with 9 bases left in between. Germline V lookup: CDR1 LNHDA, CDR2 SQIVND (reference sequence). The length of the CDR3 is 14 residues. The CDR3 spells CASSKGLMNTEAFF. The CDR3 region has the DNA TGTGCCAGTAGTAAGGGGCTCATGAACACTGAAGCTTTCTTT.

The genes are TRBV28 and TRBJ1-2; no reliable D call. Looked up from germline, CDR1 is MDHEN and CDR2 is SYDVKM. This CDR3 comprises 12 residues. Trimming took 3 bases from V and 3 from J, leaving 5 bases between them. CDR3 bases: TGTGCCAGCAGTTTCCTCGACTATGGCTACACCTTC. It codes for CASSFLDYGYTF.

The CDR3 sequence: CASSEYRGGDTEAFF. CDR3 bases: TGTGCCAGCAGTGAATATAGGGGAGGGGACACTGAAGCTTTCTTT. This rearrangement joins TRBV25-1 to TRBJ1-1; TRBD1 might be the D (5 bases). The CDR3 sequence is 15 residues long. The ends were cut back, 0 bases at V and 3 bases at J, with 11 bases in the middle. Germline V lookup: CDR1 MGHDK, CDR2 SYGVNS.

The CDR3 sequence is CASIHPRDRGYEQYF. DNA for the CDR3: TGTGCCAGCATCCACCCTCGGGACAGGGGCTACGAGCAGTACTTC. The chain carries TRBV6-5 and TRBJ2-7; 10 bases are a match to TRBD1. The trim removed 7 bases at V and 3 bases at J, leaving 9 bases unmatched. Germline V gives CDR1 MNHEY, CDR2 SVGAGI. The CDR3 sequence is 15 residues long.

This clone was observed a single time. V gene TRBV28 combines with J gene TRBJ2-7, with D possibly being TRBD2 (6 bases). Germline loops: CDR1 MDHEN, CDR2 SYDVKM. V was clipped by 3 bases and J by 0 bases, with 9 bases between them. The CDR3 spans 14 residues. DNA of the CDR3: TGTGCCAGCAGTTTGTTAGCGGCCTCCTACGAGCAGTACTTC. It codes for CASSLLAASYEQYF. The variable domain in full, completed from reference TRBV28 and TRBJ2-7, reads DVKVTQSSRYLVKRTGEKVFLECVQDMDHENMFWYRQDPGLGLRLIYFSYDVKMKEKGDIPEGYSVSREKKERFSLILESASTNQTSMYLCASSLLAASYEQYFGPGTRLTVT.

The chain recombines TRBV7-3 with TRBJ2-7; D perhaps matches TRBD2 (6 bases). The CDR3 spans 14 residues. The germline V gene encodes CDR1 SGHTA and CDR2 FQGTGA. V was clipped by 3 bases and J by 5 bases, with 14 bases between them. CDR3 sequence: CASSFGGFFDEQYF. CDR3 DNA: TGTGCCAGCAGCTTCGGAGGGTTCTTTGACGAGCAGTACTTC.

The chain joins TRBV7-9 to TRBJ2-5; TRBD2 matches 10 bases. The CDR3 runs 15 residues. V trimming: 3 bases; J trimming: 4 bases; junction bases outside the gene matches: 5. The V gene's germline CDR1 is SEHNR and CDR2 FQNEAQ (reference sequence). The CDR3 region has the DNA TGTGCCAGCAGCTTGACTAGCGGGTTTGCAGAGACCCAGTACTTC. Its protein product is CASSLTSGFAETQYF.

This CDR3 is CASSSVGGGTREQYF. CDR3 DNA: TGTGCCAGCAGCTCGGTCGGCGGGGGTACGAGAGAGCAGTACTTC. V usage is TRBV5-6 and J usage is TRBJ2-7, with 7 bases lining up with TRBD2. CDR1 is SGHDT, CDR2 YYEEEE, per germline. The CDR3 is made up of 15 amino acids. J was trimmed by 7 bases and V by 3 bases; bases with no gene match: 13. Full variable domain (missing parts from reference TRBV5-6 and TRBJ2-7): DAGVTQSPTHLIKTRGQQVTLRCSPKSGHDTVSWYQQALGQGPQFIFQYYEEEERQRGNFPDRFSGHQFPNYSSELNVNALLLGDSALYLCASSSVGGGTREQYFGPGTRLTVT.

This clone has a single count. The chain couples TRBV19 to TRBJ1-6; 10 positions match TRBD1. CDR1 is LNHDA, CDR2 SQIVND, per germline (reference sequence). V lost 6 bases, J lost 10 bases, and 6 bases stayed unmatched. The CDR3 is made up of 14 amino acids. CDR3 nucleotides: TGTGCCAGTAGCCCCGGGACAGGGGTGTCACCCCTCCACTTT. Translation gives CASSPGTGVSPLHF. The whole variable domain, remainder taken from reference TRBV19 and TRBJ1-6, is DGGITQSPKYLFRKEGQNVTLSCEQNLNHDAMYWYRQDPGQGLRLIYYSQIVNDFQKGDIAEGYSVSREKKESFPLTVTSAQKNPTAFYLCASSPGTGVSPLHFGNGTRLTVT.

V gene TRBV6-5 combines with J gene TRBJ1-6, with 7 bases that match TRBD1. J gave up 2 bases and V 0 bases, and 1 base lay outside the gene matches. The CDR3 spans 16 residues. Germline V gene data show CDR1 as MNHEY and CDR2 as SVGAGI. Written as DNA, the CDR3 is TGTGCCAGCAGTTACTCTGGGACAGCCTATAATTCACCCCTCCACTTT. As protein: CASSYSGTAYNSPLHF.

The V call is TRBV28, the J call TRBJ1-4; 10 positions match TRBD1. Per the germline V gene, CDR1 is MDHEN and CDR2 is SYDVKM. The J segment lost 0 bases and the V segment lost 4 bases, leaving 11 bases of the junction unmatched. The CDR3 is 19 amino acids. In DNA, the CDR3 is TGTGCCAGCAGTTCCTACAGACAGGGGGCGACGGCAACTAATGAAAAACTGTTTTTT. It encodes CASSSYRQGATATNEKLFF.

The V and J genes are TRBV19 and TRBJ1-6, with 7 nucleotides matching TRBD1. The CDR3 contains 15 residues. Germline trimming cut 4 bases from V and 4 bases from J; bases unmatched to any gene: 4. The germline V gene has CDR1 LNHDA and CDR2 SQIVND (reference sequence). In nucleotides, the CDR3 is TGTGCCAGTAGTACCGGACAGGAGTATAATTCACCCCTCCACTTT. Protein sequence: CASSTGQEYNSPLHF.

The chain carries TRBV2 and TRBJ1-1; no firm D call. The CDR3 covers 14 residues. CDR1 and CDR2 (germline): SNHLY, FYNNEI. The germline V and J ends were trimmed by 6 bases and 0 bases, with 11 bases remaining between them. This chain's CDR3 is CASRERTMNTEAFF. The CDR3 region has the DNA TGTGCCAGCAGAGAACGGACTATGAACACTGAAGCTTTCTTT.

The J gene is TRBJ1-2, the V gene TRBV6-5, with D possibly matching TRBD1 (5 bases). With 6 bases removed from V and 1 base from J, the gap between germline ends came to 9 bases. The germline CDR1 and CDR2 sequences are MNHEY and SVGAGI. CDR3 length: 13 amino acids. The CDR3 loop reads CASSATDNYGYTF. The CDR3 bases are TGTGCCAGCAGCGCGACAGATAACTATGGCTACACCTTC.

This rearrangement joins TRBV6-5 to TRBJ2-7; a weak D match, TRBD1 (6 bases). Per germline, CDR1 MNHEY and CDR2 SVGAGI. This CDR3 region has 14 residues. Trimming removed 10 bases from V and 0 bases from J, with 16 bases in between. CDR3 sequence: CATPRTASSYEQYF. In DNA form, the CDR3 reads TGTGCCACCCCCCGGACAGCGAGCTCCTACGAGCAGTACTTC.

The rearrangement links TRBV5-4 to TRBJ1-4; D gene ambiguous. The CDR3 contains 14 residues. Per the germline V gene, CDR1 is SGHNT and CDR2 is YYREEE (reference sequence). The CDR3 here is CATRDGVDNEKLFF. Written as DNA, the CDR3 is TGTGCAACGCGAGACGGGGTTGATAATGAAAAACTGTTTTTT.

The genes are TRBV2 and TRBJ2-3, with TRBD2 identical over 7 bases. J lost 4 bases, V lost 4 bases, and 11 bases had no gene match. The CDR3 covers 16 residues. Germline V gene sequence: CDR1 SNHLY, CDR2 FYNNEI. The CDR3 sequence: CASSVNPGLIPDTQYF. Written as DNA, the CDR3 is TGTGCCAGCAGTGTGAACCCGGGACTAATTCCAGATACGCAGTATTTT.

The chain's CDR3 is CASSPKSGYTEAFF. The CDR3 DNA sequence: TGCGCCAGCAGCCCCAAATCCGGGTACACTGAAGCTTTCTTT. This chain connects TRBV5-1 to TRBJ1-1; no clear D gene. The CDR3 spans 14 residues. Germline V gene lookup returns CDR1 SGHRS and CDR2 YFSETQ. V was clipped by 4 bases and J by 3 bases, with 13 bases between them.

The chain has TRBV5-1 and TRBJ2-5, with D perhaps TRBD2 (6 bases). Trimming left V 2 bases short and J 3 bases short, with 8 bases between. CDR3 length: 13 residues. Germline assignment: CDR1 SGHRS and CDR2 YFSETQ. The CDR3 nucleotides are TGCGCCAGCAGCTTTCCGGGAGAAGAGACCCAGTACTTC. It codes for CASSFPGEETQYF.

This clone has a handful of counts. The chain recombines TRBV11-3 with TRBJ2-3; TRBD2 might be the D (6 bases). Trimming removed 5 bases at V and 2 bases at J, with 11 bases between. Germline V gene data show CDR1 as SGHNT and CDR2 as YENEEA. The CDR3 loop spans 14 amino acids. The CDR3 loop is CASSLRGFTDTQYF. In DNA form, the CDR3 reads TGTGCCAGCAGCCTTCGGGGGTTCACAGATACGCAGTATTTT.

This clone was seen more than once but under ten times. The V call is TRBV29-1, the J call TRBJ2-3, with 7 bases fitting TRBD2. Germline-derived CDR1 and CDR2 are SQVTM and ANQGSEA. CDR3 length: 15 amino acids. V lost 3 bases, J lost 1 base, and 7 bases stayed unmatched. CDR3 sequence reads: CSVERAGDGTDTQYF. The CDR3 nucleotides read TGCAGCGTTGAGAGGGCGGGAGATGGCACAGATACGCAGTATTTT.

This clone was observed a handful of times. The V call is TRBV5-1, the J call TRBJ2-5, with 12 nucleotides matching TRBD2. Losses at the gene ends were 4 bases for V and 5 bases for J; bases not matched to a gene: 6. Germline CDR1 reads SGHRS; CDR2 reads YFSETQ. The CDR3 loop spans 15 amino acids. Here the CDR3 reads CASSAGTSGSETQYF. The DNA for the CDR3 is TGCGCCAGCAGCGCGGGGACTAGCGGGTCGGAGACCCAGTACTTC.

The chain employs TRBV18 and TRBJ1-1; 8 bases fit TRBD1. The V segment lost 3 bases and the J segment 5 bases; nucleotides outside the gene matches: 5. Germline V CDR1 and CDR2: KGHSH, LQKENI. This CDR3 is built from 14 residues. The CDR3 region has the DNA TGTGCCAGCTCACCTTCGGGACAGGAGACTGAAGCTTTCTTT. It is translated as CASSPSGQETEAFF.